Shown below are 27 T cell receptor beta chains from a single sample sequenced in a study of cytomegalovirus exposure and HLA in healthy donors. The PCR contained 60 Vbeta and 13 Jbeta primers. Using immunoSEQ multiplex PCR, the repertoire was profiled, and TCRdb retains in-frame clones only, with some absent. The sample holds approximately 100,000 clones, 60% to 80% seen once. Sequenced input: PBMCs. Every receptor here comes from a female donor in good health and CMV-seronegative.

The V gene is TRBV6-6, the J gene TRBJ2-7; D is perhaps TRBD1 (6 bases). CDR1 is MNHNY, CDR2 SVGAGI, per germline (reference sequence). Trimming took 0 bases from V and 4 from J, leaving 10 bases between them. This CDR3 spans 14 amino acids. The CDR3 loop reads CASSYSDSGYEQYF. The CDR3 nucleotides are TGTGCCAGCAGTTACTCGGACAGTGGATACGAGCAGTACTTC.

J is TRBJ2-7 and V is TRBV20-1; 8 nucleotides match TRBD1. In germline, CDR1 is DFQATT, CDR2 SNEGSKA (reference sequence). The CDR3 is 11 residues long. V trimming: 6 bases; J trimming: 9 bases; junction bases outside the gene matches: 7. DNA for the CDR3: TGCAGTGCATCTAGTGACAGGGGGCAGTACTTC. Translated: CSASSDRGQYF.

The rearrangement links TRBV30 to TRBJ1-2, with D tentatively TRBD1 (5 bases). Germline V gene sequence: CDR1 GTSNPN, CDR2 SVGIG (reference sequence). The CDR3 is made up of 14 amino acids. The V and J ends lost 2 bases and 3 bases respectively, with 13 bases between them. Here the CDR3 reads CAWSPQGSDYGYTF. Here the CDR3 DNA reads TGTGCCTGGAGTCCCCAGGGATCCGACTATGGCTACACCTTC.

CDR3 bases: TGTGCCTGGAGTGACGGCTCTGGGGCCAACGTCCTGACTTTC. It specifies CAWSDGSGANVLTF. The V gene is TRBV30, the J gene TRBJ2-6; D remains unclear. Trimming took 1 base from V and 0 from J, leaving 4 bases between them. The CDR3 is 14 residues long. Germline V gene data show CDR1 as GTSNPN and CDR2 as SVGIG (reference sequence). The whole variable domain, filled in from reference TRBV30 and TRBJ2-6, reads SQTIHQWPATLVQPVGSPLSLECTVEGTSNPNLYWYRQAAGRGLQLLFYSVGIGQISSEVPQNLSASRPQDRQFILSSKKLLLSDSGFYLCAWSDGSGANVLTFGAGSRLTVL.

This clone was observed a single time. CDR3 bases: TGTGCCAGCAGCTTGGAGGCGGCCAATCAGCCCCAGCATTTT. Translating it yields CASSLEAANQPQHF. The chain carries TRBV5-5 and TRBJ1-5; D is uncertain. Germline assignment: CDR1 SGHKS and CDR2 YYEKEE (reference sequence). V lost 0 bases and J 3 bases, leaving 7 bases between the germline ends. The CDR3 runs 14 residues.

The DNA for the CDR3 is TGTGCCAGCAGGTCGGAGGTCGAGACCCAGTACTTC. Its translation: CASRSEVETQYF. This rearrangement joins TRBV2 to TRBJ2-5, with D perhaps TRBD2 (5 bases). Germline-derived CDR1 and CDR2 are SNHLY and FYNNEI. V was pared by 6 bases and J by 5 bases, with 10 bases between. CDR3 length: 12 amino acids.

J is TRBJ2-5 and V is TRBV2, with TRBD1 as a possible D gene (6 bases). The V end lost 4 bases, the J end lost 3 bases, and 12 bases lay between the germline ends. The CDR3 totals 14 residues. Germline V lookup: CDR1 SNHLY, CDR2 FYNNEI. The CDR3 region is CASSGLRGEETQYF. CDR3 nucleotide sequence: TGTGCCAGCAGTGGACTCAGGGGCGAAGAGACCCAGTACTTC.

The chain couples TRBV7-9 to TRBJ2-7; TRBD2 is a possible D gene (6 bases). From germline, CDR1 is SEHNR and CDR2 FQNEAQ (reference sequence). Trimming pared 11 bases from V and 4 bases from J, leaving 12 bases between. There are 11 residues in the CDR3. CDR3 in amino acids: CAGGKFYEQYF. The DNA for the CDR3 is TGTGCCGGGGGGAAGTTTTACGAGCAGTACTTC.

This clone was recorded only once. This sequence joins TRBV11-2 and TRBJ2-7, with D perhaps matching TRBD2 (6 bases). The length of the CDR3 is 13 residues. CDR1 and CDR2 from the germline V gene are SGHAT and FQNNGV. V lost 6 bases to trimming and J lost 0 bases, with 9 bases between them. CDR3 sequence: CASRRDSSYEQYF. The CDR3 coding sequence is TGTGCCAGCAGAAGGGACTCCTCCTACGAGCAGTACTTC.

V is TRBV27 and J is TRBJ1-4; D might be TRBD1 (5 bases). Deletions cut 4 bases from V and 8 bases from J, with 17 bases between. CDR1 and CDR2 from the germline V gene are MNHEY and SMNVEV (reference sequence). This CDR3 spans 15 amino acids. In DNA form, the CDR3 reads TGTGCCAGCAGTTCCCTCCAAGGGACTCGAGAAAAACTGTTTTTT. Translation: CASSSLQGTREKLFF.

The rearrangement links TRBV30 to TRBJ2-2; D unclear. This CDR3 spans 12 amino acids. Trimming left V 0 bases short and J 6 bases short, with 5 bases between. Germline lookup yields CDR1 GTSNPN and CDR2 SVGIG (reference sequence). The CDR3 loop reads CAWSVGSGELFF. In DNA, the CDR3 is TGTGCCTGGAGTGTGGGCTCCGGGGAGCTGTTTTTT.

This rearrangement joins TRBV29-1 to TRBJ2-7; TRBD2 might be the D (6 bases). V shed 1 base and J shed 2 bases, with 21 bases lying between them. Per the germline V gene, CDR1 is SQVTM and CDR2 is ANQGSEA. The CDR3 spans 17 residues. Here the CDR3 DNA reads TGCAGCGTTGAAGGTGGGAGGCCTACCAGTAGGACCTACGAGCAGTACTTC. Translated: CSVEGGRPTSRTYEQYF.

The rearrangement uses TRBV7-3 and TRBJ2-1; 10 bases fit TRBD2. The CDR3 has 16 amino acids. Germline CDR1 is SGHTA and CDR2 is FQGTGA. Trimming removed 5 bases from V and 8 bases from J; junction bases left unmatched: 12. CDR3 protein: CASSPYPSGRAYEQFF. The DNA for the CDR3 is TGTGCCAGCAGCCCCTACCCCAGCGGGAGGGCCTATGAGCAGTTCTTC.

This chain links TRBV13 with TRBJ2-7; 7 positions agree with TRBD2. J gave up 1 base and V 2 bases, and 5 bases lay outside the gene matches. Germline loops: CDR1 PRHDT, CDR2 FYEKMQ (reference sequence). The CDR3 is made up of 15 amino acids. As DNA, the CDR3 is TGTGCCAGCAGCTTACCATCGCGGGGGTCCTACGAGCAGTACTTC. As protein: CASSLPSRGSYEQYF.

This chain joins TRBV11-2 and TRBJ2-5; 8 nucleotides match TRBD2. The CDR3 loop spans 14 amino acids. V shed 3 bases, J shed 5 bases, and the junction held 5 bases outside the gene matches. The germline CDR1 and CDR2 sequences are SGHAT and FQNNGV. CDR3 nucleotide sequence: TGTGCCAGCAGCTTTCGGGGGGGCCGGGAGACCCAGTACTTC. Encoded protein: CASSFRGGRETQYF.

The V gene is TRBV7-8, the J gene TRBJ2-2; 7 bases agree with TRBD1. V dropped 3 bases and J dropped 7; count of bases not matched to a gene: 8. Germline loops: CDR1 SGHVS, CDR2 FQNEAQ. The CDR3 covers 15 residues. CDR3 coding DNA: TGTGCCAGCAGCTTGGCCTCCCAGGGGGTCGGGGAGCTGTTTTTT. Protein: CASSLASQGVGELFF. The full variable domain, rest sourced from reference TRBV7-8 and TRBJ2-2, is GAGVSQSPRYKVAKRGQDVALRCDPISGHVSLFWYQQALGQGPEFLTYFQNEAQLDKSGLPSDRFFAERPEGSVSTLKIQRTQQEDSAVYLCASSLASQGVGELFFGEGSRLTVL.

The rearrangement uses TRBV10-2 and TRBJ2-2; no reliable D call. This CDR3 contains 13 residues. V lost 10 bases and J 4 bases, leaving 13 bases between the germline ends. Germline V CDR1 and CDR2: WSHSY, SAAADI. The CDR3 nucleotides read TGCGCCACGGAACCTTCGGGCACCGGGGAGCTGTTTTTT. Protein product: CATEPSGTGELFF.

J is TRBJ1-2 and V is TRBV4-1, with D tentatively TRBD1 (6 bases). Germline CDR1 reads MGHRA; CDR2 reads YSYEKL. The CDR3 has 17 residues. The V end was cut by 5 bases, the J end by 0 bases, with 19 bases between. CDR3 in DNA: TGCGCCAGCAGCTTCTCGACAGGCTCGAGAGCTAACTATGGCTACACCTTC. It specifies CASSFSTGSRANYGYTF.

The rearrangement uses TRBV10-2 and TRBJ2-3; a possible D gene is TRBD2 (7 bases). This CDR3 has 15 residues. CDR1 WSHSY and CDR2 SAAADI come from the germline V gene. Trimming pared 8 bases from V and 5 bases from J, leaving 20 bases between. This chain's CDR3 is CASLDFGGRLDTQYF. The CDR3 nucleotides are TGCGCCAGCCTCGATTTCGGGGGGCGTCTAGATACGCAGTATTTT.

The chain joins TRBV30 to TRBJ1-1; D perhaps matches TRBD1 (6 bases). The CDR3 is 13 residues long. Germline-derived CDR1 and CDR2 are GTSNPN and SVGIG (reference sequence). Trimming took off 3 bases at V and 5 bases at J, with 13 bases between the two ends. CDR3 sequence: CAWRWTVGTEAFF. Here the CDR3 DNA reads TGTGCCTGGAGATGGACAGTAGGAACTGAAGCTTTCTTT.

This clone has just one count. This CDR3 reads CASSNAGAGYEQYF. The CDR3 nucleotides are TGTGCCAGCAGCAACGCGGGGGCGGGGTACGAGCAGTACTTC. This chain joins TRBV9 and TRBJ2-7, with a possible D match to TRBD2 (7 bases). The CDR3 has 14 residues. Germline-derived CDR1 and CDR2 are SGDLS and YYNGEE. Trimming took off 4 bases at V and 4 bases at J, with 15 bases between the two ends.

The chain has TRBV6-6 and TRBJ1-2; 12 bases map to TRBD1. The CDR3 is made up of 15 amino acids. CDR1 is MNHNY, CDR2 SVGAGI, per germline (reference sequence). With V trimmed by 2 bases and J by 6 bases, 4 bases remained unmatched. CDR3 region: CASSYGGTGGDGYTF. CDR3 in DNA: TGTGCCAGCAGTTACGGGGGGACAGGGGGCGATGGCTACACCTTC.

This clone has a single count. In DNA, the CDR3 is TGTGCCAGCAGCTTAGTGGGGGGATTGGGCACTGAAGCTTTCTTT. It specifies CASSLVGGLGTEAFF. The J gene is TRBJ1-1, the V gene TRBV7-2; maybe TRBD1 (5 bases). The V gene lost 1 base and the J gene lost 4 bases, with 13 bases spanning the gap. Germline V gene sequence: CDR1 SGHTA, CDR2 FQGNSA. The CDR3 runs to 15 residues.

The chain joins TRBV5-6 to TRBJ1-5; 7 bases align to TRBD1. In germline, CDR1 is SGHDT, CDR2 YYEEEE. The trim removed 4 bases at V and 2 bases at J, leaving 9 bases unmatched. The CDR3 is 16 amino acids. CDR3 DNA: TGTGCCAGCAGCAGACAGACAGGGATGGGCAATCAGCCCCAGCATTTT. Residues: CASSRQTGMGNQPQHF.

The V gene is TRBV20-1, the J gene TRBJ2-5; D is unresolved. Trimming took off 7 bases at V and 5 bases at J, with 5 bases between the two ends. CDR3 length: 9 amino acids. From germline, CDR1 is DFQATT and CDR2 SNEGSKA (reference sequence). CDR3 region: CSVGETQYF. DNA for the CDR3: TGCAGTGTCGGTGAGACCCAGTACTTC.

The CDR3 DNA sequence: TGTGCCAGCAGCGAGGGGGGGGAGACCCAGTACTTC. Translation: CASSEGGETQYF. The V and J genes are TRBV13 and TRBJ2-5; maybe TRBD2 (7 bases). This CDR3 has 12 residues. Germline CDR1 reads PRHDT; CDR2 reads FYEKMQ (reference sequence). V was shortened by 5 bases and J by 5 bases, with 9 bases between the two germline ends.

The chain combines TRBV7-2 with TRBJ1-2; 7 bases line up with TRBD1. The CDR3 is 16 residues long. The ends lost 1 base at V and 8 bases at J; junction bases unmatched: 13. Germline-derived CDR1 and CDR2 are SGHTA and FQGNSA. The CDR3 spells CASSLDGRQGTSGYTF. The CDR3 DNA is TGTGCCAGCAGCTTAGACGGACGACAGGGTACTTCAGGCTACACCTTC.